Given below is one TCR beta chain in context. Its target antigen remains unknown. No base-level quality is on record; no much larger clone is a single base apart. The CDR3 goes from the cysteine to the phenylalanine over 16 residues. Left in the record is the CDR3 DNA by itself, 48 bases read in frame from the first base. Trimming at the junction amounts to 5 bases on V and 6 bases on J, and the germline ends lie 19 bases apart. Taken from the germline V gene, the CDR1 and CDR2 loops are MDHEN and SYDVKM. The data were taken from a study of cytomegalovirus exposure and HLA in healthy donors (dated by TCRdb to about 2017). Study-level background: An earlier analysis of approximately 590 of the donors reported approximately 300 Gb of sequence data and around 120 million unique TCR beta sequences from some 180 million T cells. An early release covering around 630 HLA-typed donors comprised around 300 gigabases of sequencing data and around 85 million unique TCR sequences. Among the roughly 380 genotyped donors, 75% to 90% belonged to the genetic ancestry cluster associated with self-reported Caucasian donors. The study was designed to test whether signatures of past pathogen exposure could be identified by cataloging public T cell receptors. Using immunosequencing, the study profiled T cell repertoires from approximately 700 subjects and related those repertoires to cytomegalovirus serostatus. A separate validation cohort of about 110 different subjects was used in addition to the approximately 610-subject first cohort. To predict cytomegalovirus infection status, the study brought together high-throughput TCR immunosequencing, statistical association of individual TCRs with disease status, and machine learning. To study patterns of TCR occurrence, a later analysis re-analyzed previously published TCR beta repertoires from around 700 donors and added high-resolution HLA genotyping. Rather than drawing on any new phenotypic data, the later analysis identified candidate immune exposures from TCR beta sequences and the way those sequences occurred across donors. An earlier analysis of 587 of the donors used high-throughput TCR beta sequencing to judge whether each TCR beta V gene segment behaved as functional or pseudogenic. Donor age, sex, ethnicity and CMV serostatus were collected together with the repertoire data. In a later genetic analysis, genome-wide SNP genotypes for about 60% of the 666 donors were used, and that subset was treated as a discovery cohort. All discovery cohort repertoires had been generated using a single sequencing platform. HLA typing included class I and class II loci at four-digit resolution. The number of donors typed differed by locus, with 629-630 for A, B, C, DRB1 and DQB1, more than 500 for DQA1, under 610 for DPA1, and around 450 for DPB1. About 5 DR-DQ haplotypes were handled as single units for association and clustering, since linkage in the cohort was strong. Among some 400 genotyped donors of the cohort, an average of about 240,000 unique TCR beta nucleotide sequences was sequenced per donor, of which roughly 18% were non-productive. The research as a whole found: The study gave a list of roughly 150 TCR beta chains associated with cytomegalovirus. Several of the top co-occurrence clusters appeared to be linked to parvovirus B19, influenza, CMV and Epstein-Barr virus, according to a later analysis. Specific HLA alleles were associated with over 15,000 TCR beta sequences at a false discovery rate of 0.05 in a later analysis. The only immune exposure information available for the cohort was CMV serostatus. The presence/absence analyses assumed that sequencing depth was roughly uniform across donors, and that assumption may not be true. In vitro tests confirmed that a few of the cytomegalovirus-associated TCR beta chains recognize cytomegalovirus antigens. In this cohort, only TCR beta chains were sequenced, and detectable features were limited by the absence of alpha or paired-chain data. A further reported finding was that TCR beta sequences accurately predicted the HLA-A and HLA-B alleles for most subjects in the first cohort. Because counts were too low, some 17 rarely observed V segments, including chromosome 9 orphons, were excluded from the earlier analysis of 587 of the donors. According to a later analysis, most CMV-associated TCR beta chains appeared to be HLA-restricted, and the HLA associations seemed to be driven largely by CMV exposure. The authors suggested that the approach could potentially be generalized to other disease states and immunological phenotypes. According to a later genetic analysis, donors in an Asian-associated ancestry cluster had fewer N-insertions in productive TCRs than the roughly 670-donor mean. An association between a missense DCLRE1C variant and V-gene and J-gene trimming of TCR beta chains was found in a later genetic analysis and replicated in an independent cohort. In both the original and validation cohorts, the classifier was reported to diagnose cytomegalovirus status with high specificity and sensitivity. Most TCR sequences were observed very rarely across donors, whereas some public TCRs were present in many individuals. According to a later analysis, TCR association rates differed among HLA loci, with DRB1 alleles showing the most associated TCRs and HLA-C alleles showing the fewest. An earlier analysis of approximately 570 of the donors showed that most TCR beta V segments appeared in productive rearrangements either about 87% or about 30% of the time, which broadly matched IMGT annotations. Assigning TCR associations to individual alleles was difficult when HLA alleles, especially DR and DQ, strongly co-occurred. Some IMGT-functional V segments, including TRBV6-2 and TRBV6-3, could not be distinguished by the 87-base-pair reads and were therefore excluded. The sequencing pipeline was judged likely to have produced a cluster of highly shared sequence variants as a technical artifact. Correlated functional status among segregating V segments might reflect linkage disequilibrium, but an unknown experimental factor could not be ruled out. Because some donors lacked HLA typing at each locus, the association tests relied only on the typed subset. In a later analysis, HLA-associated TCR beta chains showed more clonal expansion and lower generation probabilities than non-associated chains that were equally common.

The cohort consisted of 666 healthy bone marrow donors. Cohort members were all nominally healthy when sampled, although unrecorded immune exposures were likely present. The donor tested CMV seronegative and was one of the 352 seronegative cohort members. A peripheral blood sample was collected from each donor, and TCR beta sequencing was performed on peripheral blood mononuclear cells. Genomic DNA was extracted from the blood cell samples with the Qiagen DNeasy Blood Extraction Kit. The library was produced with the immunoSEQ multiplex PCR assay. For the multiplex PCR, a mixture combining 60 forward primers for TCR Vbeta segments and 13 reverse primers for TCR Jbeta segments was used. The CDR3 region of rearranged TCR beta genes was amplified from genomic DNA by a multiplex PCR assay. Amplified TCR beta libraries were sequenced as 87-base-pair reads on the Illumina HiSeq System. Processing in the source paper ran as follows. A later analysis counted 75 million to 100 million unique TCR beta chains across the 500 to 850 repertoires, and approximately 11 million of these chains were shared by at least two donors. To remove PCR and sequencing errors, raw reads were error-corrected and collapsed into unique sequences using a nearest-neighbor algorithm that merged closely related sequences. V, D and J gene segments were assigned by aligning CDR3 sequences to IMGT reference sequences. For a sequence to be retained, a match of at least six nucleotides to both a V gene segment and a J gene segment was required. A rearrangement counted as productive if the CDR3 had no stop codons and remained in frame with V and J, and every other rearrangement counted as non-productive. Following IMGT convention, CDR3 was defined as the stretch from the second conserved V-encoded cysteine to the conserved J-encoded phenylalanine. Sequences without an unambiguous match to a single V gene segment were excluded from the earlier analysis of 450 to 750 of the donors. An earlier analysis of almost 600 of the donors classified V segments as functional when productive rearrangements were above 56.7% and as segregating when the standard deviation between donors was above 5%. A statistical classification framework was built to diagnose cytomegalovirus status from the catalog of TCR beta chain sequences. In a later analysis, TCR nucleotide sequences were compared against IMGT/GENE-DB human TR gene sequences so that V and J genes could be assigned. The TCRdist pipeline was used in a later analysis to assign CDR3 sequences and most-parsimonious VDJ recombination scenarios. In a later analysis, each TCR beta chain was defined by its CDR3 amino acid sequence together with its V-gene family, and reads lacking a unique V-gene family were excluded. As a way to deal with suspected cross-contamination and a sequencing artifact, a later analysis dropped nearly 600 nucleotide sequences that were highly shared and had low generation probability. A later analysis calculated a clonal expansion index for each public chain from normalized within-repertoire ranks of inferred template counts. In a later analysis, generation probabilities were computed using a VDJ recombination model fitted to out-of-frame rearrangements, and the results were checked against IGoR. A later analysis scored TCR-TCR, TCR-HLA and TCR-CMV co-occurrence with hypergeometric tests, applying a repertoire-size bias correction to TCR pairs. To estimate false discovery rates, a later analysis permuted the HLA or CMV assignments 20 times. In a later analysis, co-occurring TCRs were grouped using DBSCAN, and TCRdist sequence similarity was added for clustering within HLA-allele-positive subsets. For co-occurrence clustering, repertoires with fewer than 30,000 or more than 120,000 public chains were excluded, along with roughly five repertoires with anomalous nucleotide sharing. Entries here come from immuneACCESS through TCRdb and include only in-frame sequences with V and J called. Some clones fail to appear in such tables; in the studies checked, an unresolved V gene covers under half of the shortfall, and the cause of the remainder is unknown. Clonal size and the V and J genes are those of that table, whereas D and trimming came from the DNA. The sample table lists under 85,000 clones, about three quarters of them with a count of one. Of the sample, 3% to 4% is held by the ten largest clones.

The material sequenced was PBMCs. This chain is built from TRBV28 and TRBJ2-2; TRBD1 is a possible D gene, resting on 6 matching bases. This TCR was sampled from a man younger than 35 in good health and CMV-seronegative. This receptor carries the CDR3 CASSGYGTRGSGELFF. The sequenced DNA is TGTGCCAGCAGTGGTTATGGGACGAGGGGGTCCGGGGAGCTGTTTTTT.